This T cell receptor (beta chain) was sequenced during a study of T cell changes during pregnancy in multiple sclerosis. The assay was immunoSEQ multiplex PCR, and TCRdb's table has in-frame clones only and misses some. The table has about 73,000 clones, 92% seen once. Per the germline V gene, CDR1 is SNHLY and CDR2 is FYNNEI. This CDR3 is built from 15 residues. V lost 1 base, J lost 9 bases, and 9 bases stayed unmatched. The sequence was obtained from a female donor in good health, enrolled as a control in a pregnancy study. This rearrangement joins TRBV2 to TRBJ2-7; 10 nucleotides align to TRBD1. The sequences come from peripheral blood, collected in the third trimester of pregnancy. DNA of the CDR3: TGTGCCAGCAGTGAAGTGGGGACAGGGGCCCCGGGGCAGTACTTC. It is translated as CASSEVGTGAPGQYF. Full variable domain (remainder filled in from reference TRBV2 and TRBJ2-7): EPEVTQTPSHQVTQMGQEVILRCVPISNHLYFYWYRQILGQKVEFLVSFYNNEISEKSEIFDDQFSVERPDGSNFTLKIRSTKLEDSAMYFCASSEVGTGAPGQYFGPGTRLTVT.